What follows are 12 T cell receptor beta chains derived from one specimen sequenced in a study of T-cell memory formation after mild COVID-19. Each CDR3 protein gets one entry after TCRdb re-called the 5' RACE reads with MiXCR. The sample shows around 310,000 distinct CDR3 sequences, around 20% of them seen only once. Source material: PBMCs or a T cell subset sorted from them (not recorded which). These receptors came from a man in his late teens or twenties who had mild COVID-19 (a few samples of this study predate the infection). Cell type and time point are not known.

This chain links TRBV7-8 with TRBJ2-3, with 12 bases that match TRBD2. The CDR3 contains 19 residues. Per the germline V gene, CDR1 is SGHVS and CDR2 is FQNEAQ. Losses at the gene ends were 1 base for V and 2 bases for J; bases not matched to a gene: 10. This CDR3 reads CASSLGSLAGGLHTDTQYF. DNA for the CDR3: TGTGCCAGCAGCTTAGGTTCGCTAGCGGGGGGGCTACACACAGATACGCAGTATTTT. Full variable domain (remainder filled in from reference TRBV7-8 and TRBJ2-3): GAGVSQSPRYKVAKRGQDVALRCDPISGHVSLFWYQQALGQGPEFLTYFQNEAQLDKSGLPSDRFFAERPEGSVSTLKIQRTQQEDSAVYLCASSLGSLAGGLHTDTQYFGPGTRLTVL.

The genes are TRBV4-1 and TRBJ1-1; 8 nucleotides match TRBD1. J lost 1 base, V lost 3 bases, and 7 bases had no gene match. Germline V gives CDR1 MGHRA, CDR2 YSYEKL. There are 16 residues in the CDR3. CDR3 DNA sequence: TGCGCCAGCAGCCACGAACCGGGGACAGGGAACACTGAAGCTTTCTTT. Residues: CASSHEPGTGNTEAFF.

CDR3 protein: CASSSRDSGEPQYF. CDR3 DNA sequence: TGTGCCAGCAGCTCCCGGGACAGTGGGGAGCCCCAGTACTTC. This chain joins TRBV6-5 and TRBJ2-5, with 7 bases aligning to TRBD1. The CDR3 extends over 14 amino acids. Germline loops: CDR1 MNHEY, CDR2 SVGAGI. The V gene end was trimmed by 6 bases and the J gene end by 9 bases; junction bases not matched to a gene: 13.

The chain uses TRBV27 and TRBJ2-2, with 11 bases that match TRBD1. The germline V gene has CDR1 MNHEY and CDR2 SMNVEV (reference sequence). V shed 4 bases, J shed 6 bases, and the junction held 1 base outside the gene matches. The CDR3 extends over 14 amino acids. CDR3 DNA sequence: TGTGCCAGCAGTTGGACAGGGGGCGCCGGGGAGCTGTTTTTT. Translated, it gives CASSWTGGAGELFF.

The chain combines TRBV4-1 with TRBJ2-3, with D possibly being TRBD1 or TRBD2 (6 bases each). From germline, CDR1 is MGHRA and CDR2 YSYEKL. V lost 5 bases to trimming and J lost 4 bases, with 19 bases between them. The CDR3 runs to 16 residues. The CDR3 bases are TGCGCCAGCAGCGGAGTCGGGGGCCATACCGCAGATACGCAGTATTTT. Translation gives CASSGVGGHTADTQYF.

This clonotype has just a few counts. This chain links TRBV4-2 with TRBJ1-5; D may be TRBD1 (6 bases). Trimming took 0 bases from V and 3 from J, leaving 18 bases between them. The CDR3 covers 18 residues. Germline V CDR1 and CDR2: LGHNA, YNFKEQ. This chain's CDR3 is CASSQDWIGGEDNQPQHF. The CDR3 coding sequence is TGTGCCAGCAGCCAAGATTGGATAGGGGGTGAGGACAATCAGCCCCAGCATTTT.

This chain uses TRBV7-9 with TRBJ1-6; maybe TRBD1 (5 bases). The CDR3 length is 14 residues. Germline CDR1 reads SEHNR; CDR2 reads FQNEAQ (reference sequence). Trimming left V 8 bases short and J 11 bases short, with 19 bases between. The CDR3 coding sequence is TGTGCCAGCGGGAACCGGGGCGGAGGGCCACCCCTCCACTTT. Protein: CASGNRGGGPPLHF.

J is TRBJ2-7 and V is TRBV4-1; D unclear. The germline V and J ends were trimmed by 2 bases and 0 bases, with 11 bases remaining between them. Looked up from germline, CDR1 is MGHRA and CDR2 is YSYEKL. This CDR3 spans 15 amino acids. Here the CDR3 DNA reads TGCGCCAGCAGCCAATACGCCGCCGCCTCCTACGAGCAGTACGTC. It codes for CASSQYAAASYEQYV.

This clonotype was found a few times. CDR3 region: CASSAIATEETQYF. As DNA, the CDR3 is TGTGCCAGCAGCGCGATCGCGACCGAAGAGACCCAGTACTTC. The rearrangement uses TRBV25-1 and TRBJ2-5; D is undetermined. V dropped 6 bases and J dropped 3 bases, with 14 bases sitting between them. The germline gives CDR1 MGHDK, CDR2 SYGVNS. CDR3 size: 14 residues. Full variable domain (missing parts from reference TRBV25-1 and TRBJ2-5): EADIYQTPRYLVIGTGKKITLECSQTMGHDKMYWYQQDPGMELHLIHYSYGVNSTEKGDLSSESTVSRIRTEHFPLTLESARPSHTSQYLCASSAIATEETQYFGPGTRLLVL.

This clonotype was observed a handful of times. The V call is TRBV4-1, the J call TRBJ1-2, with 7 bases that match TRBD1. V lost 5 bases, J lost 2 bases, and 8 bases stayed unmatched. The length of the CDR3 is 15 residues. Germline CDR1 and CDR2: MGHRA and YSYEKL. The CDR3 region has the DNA TGCGCCAGCAGCGAAAACAGGGGAGACAACTATGGCTACACCTTC. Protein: CASSENRGDNYGYTF.

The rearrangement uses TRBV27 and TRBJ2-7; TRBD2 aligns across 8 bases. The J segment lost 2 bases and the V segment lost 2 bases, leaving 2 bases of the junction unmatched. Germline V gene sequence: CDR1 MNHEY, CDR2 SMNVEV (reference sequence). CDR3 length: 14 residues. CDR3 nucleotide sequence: TGTGCCAGCAGTTTAACGGGGGGGACCTACGAGCAGTACGTC. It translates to CASSLTGGTYEQYV.

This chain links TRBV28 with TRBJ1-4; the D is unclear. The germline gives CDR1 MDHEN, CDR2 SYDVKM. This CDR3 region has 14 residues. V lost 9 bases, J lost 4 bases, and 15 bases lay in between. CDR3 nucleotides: TGTGCCAGTCGACCGGGCGGACTTAATGAAAAACTGTTTTTT. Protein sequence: CASRPGGLNEKLFF.